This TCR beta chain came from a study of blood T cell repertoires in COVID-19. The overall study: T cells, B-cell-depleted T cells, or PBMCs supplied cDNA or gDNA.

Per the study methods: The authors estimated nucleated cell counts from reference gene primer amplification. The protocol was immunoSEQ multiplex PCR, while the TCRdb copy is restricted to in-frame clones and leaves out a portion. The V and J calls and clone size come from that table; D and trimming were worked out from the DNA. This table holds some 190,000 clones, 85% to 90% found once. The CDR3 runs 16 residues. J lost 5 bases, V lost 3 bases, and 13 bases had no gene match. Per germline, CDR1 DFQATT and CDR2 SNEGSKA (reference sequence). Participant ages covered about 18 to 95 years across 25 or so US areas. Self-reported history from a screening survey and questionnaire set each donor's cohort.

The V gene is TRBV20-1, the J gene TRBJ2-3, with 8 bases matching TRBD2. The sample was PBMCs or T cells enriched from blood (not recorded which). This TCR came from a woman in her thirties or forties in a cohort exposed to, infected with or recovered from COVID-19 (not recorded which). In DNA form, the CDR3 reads TGCAGTGCTAGTGGCACAGCGGGGGCGAGGGGAGATACGCAGTATTTT. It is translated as CSASGTAGARGDTQYF.